The text below deals with one T cell receptor beta chain. RNA transcripts gave rise to amplified TCR beta CDR3 regions. HTBI primers were employed in a first-round RT-PCR of the TCR CDR3. TCRdb fed the multiplex PCR reads into MiXCR, producing one record per CDR3 protein. This table has hundreds of thousands of distinct CDR3 sequences, about 35% appearing once. Absence of ophthalmopathy progression within 18 months defined stable Graves' hyperthyroidism. The V gene lost 2 bases and the J gene lost 0 bases, with 8 bases spanning the gap. Germline lookup yields CDR1 MNHEY and CDR2 SVGAGI. The CDR3 loop spans 14 amino acids. The record originates from a study of T cells in Graves' hyperthyroidism and ophthalmopathy. Study-wide background: The authors collected peripheral blood at initial diagnosis, before any treatment.

The chain employs TRBV6-5 and TRBJ2-7; D gene ambiguous. The sequenced sample was blood. This clonotype was obtained from a middle-aged woman with Graves' hyperthyroidism. In DNA, the CDR3 is TGTGCCAGCAGTTACGGGATAACCTCCTACGAGCAGTACTTC. It yields the protein CASSYGITSYEQYF.